One and the same sample provided the 2 T cell receptor beta chains below, sequenced in a study of shared clonotypes between healthy human individuals. CD45RO-negative, CCR7-positively selected cells formed the naive CD8 fraction, excluding terminally differentiated effector memory CD45RA+ cells. Using immunoSEQ multiplex PCR, the repertoire was profiled, and TCRdb retains in-frame clones only, with some absent. Among approximately 2,000,000 clones listed, 80% to 95% were seen once. Sequencing used naive CD8+ T cells from PBMCs. Every receptor here comes from a young man in good health. Some clones in this sample may be carry-over from other donors' samples.

V usage is TRBV7-3 and J usage is TRBJ2-5; D is unresolved. V gave up 5 bases and J gave up 5 bases, with 18 bases separating them. The germline CDR1 and CDR2 sequences are SGHTA and FQGTGA. The CDR3 sequence is 15 residues long. For the CDR3, the DNA is TGTGCCAGCAGCCCCGGTAGGGCCCGTAGTGAGACCCAGTACTTC. Translation gives CASSPGRARSETQYF. Complete variable domain (other parts from reference TRBV7-3 and TRBJ2-5): GAGVSQTPSNKVTEKGKYVELRCDPISGHTALYWYRQSLGQGPEFLIYFQGTGAADDSGLPNDRFFAVRPEGSVSTLKIQRTERGDSAVYLCASSPGRARSETQYFGPGTRLLVL.

DNA of the CDR3: TGTGCCAGCACCCCTTTGGTGCAGACTGAAGCTTTCTTT. This codes for CASTPLVQTEAFF. The V call is TRBV7-9, the J call TRBJ1-1; no clear D. Deletions cut 7 bases from V and 5 bases from J, with 14 bases between. Per the germline V gene, CDR1 is SEHNR and CDR2 is FQNEAQ (reference sequence). CDR3 length: 13 amino acids.